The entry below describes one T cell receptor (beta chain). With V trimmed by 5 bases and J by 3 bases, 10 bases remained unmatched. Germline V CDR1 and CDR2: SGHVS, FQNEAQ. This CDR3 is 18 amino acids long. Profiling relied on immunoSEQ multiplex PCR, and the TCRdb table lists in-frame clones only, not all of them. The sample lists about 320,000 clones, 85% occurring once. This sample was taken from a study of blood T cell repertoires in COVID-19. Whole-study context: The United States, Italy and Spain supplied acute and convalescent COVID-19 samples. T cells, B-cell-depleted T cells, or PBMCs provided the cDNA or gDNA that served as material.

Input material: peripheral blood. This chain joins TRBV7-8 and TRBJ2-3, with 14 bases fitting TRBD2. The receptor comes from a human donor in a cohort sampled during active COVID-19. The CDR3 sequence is CASSPGLAGGRLTDTQYF. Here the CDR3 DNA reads TGTGCCAGCAGCCCCGGACTAGCGGGGGGCAGGTTAACAGATACGCAGTATTTT.